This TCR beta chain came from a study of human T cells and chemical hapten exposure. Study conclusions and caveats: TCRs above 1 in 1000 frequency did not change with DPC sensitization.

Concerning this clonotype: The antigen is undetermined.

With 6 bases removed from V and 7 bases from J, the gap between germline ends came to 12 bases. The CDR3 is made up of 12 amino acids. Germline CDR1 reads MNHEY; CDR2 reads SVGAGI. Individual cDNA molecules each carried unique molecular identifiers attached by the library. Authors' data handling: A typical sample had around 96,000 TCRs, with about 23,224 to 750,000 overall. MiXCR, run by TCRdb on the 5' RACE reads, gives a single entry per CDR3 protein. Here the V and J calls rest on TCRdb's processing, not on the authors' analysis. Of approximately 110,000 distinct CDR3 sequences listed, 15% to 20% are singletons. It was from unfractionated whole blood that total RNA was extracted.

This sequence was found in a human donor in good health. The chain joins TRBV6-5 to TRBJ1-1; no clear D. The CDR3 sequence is CASRSTTHEAFF. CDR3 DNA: TGTGCCAGCAGATCAACGACACATGAAGCTTTCTTT.